This T cell receptor (beta chain) was obtained from a study of T cell repertoires in cytomegalovirus infection (dated by TCRdb to between 2017 and 2020). Broadly, across the study: Alongside well-studied HLA-B-restricted epitopes, the peptide stimulations were aimed at recently identified HLA-C-restricted CMV epitopes, whose presentation resists viral immunomodulation. Donor HLA type was relevant to the analysis, because carriage of CMV infection together with the matching HLA type was indicated by public TCR beta signatures.

According to the study, the label for this sample's treatment or condition signals: in vitro stimulation with specific CMV peptide epitopes to enrich CMV-specific T cells. For this clonotype: Its antigen remains undetermined. Per-nucleotide qualities are absent, and no much larger clonotype sits a single base away.

The reads were generated on an Illumina HiSeq 1500. The public sequencing data were trimmed at Q25 with fastp and processed into clonotypes with MiXCR by TCRdb, which kept only in-frame beta chains. When rows share a CDR3 protein, they turn into one entry using the most common DNA and genes. Recorded for this sample are 450,000 to 600,000 distinct CDR3 sequences; 30% to 40% of them occurred a single time. 17% of the sample is in the top ten clones. V loses 2 bases of germline sequence and J loses 2 bases, and the interval between the two ends is 7 bases. Per the germline V gene (reference sequence), MNHEY is the CDR1 and SMNVEV is the CDR2. The CDR3 numbers 15 residues from cysteine through phenylalanine. Just CDR3 DNA is preserved here, 45 bases in frame from base 1. Results and caveats for the whole study, not just this receptor: In both this cohort and an independent 352-donor cohort, the cumulative frequency of public TCR beta family members distinguished carriers of CMV infection plus the relevant HLA type. The ex vivo response was dominated by HLA-C-restricted CMV-specific TCR beta clonotypes, which also provided the single most frequent clonotype in two of eight donors.

The sequencing used cultured PBMCs, collected from culture after CMV antigen stimulation. The V and J segments used are TRBV27 and TRBJ2-6, with the D segment identity uncertain. This clonotype was sampled from a human donor in good health (CMV status not recorded). Some clones in this sample may be carry-over from other donors' samples. CDR3 reads: CASSLRLPGANVLTF. The DNA is as follows: TGTGCCAGCAGTTTACGGCTACCTGGGGCCAACGTCCTGACTTTC.